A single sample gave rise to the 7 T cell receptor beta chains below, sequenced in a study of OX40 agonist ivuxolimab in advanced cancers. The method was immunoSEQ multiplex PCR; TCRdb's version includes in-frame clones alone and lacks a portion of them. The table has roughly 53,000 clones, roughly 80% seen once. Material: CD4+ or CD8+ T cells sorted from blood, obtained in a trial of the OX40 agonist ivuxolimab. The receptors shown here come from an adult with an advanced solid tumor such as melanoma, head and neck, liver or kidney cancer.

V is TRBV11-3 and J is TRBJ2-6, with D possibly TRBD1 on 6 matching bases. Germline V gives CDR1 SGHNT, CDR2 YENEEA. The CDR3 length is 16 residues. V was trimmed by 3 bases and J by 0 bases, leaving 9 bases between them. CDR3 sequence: CASSLEQGSGANVLTF. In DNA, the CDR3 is TGTGCCAGCAGCTTGGAACAGGGCTCTGGGGCCAACGTCCTGACTTTC.

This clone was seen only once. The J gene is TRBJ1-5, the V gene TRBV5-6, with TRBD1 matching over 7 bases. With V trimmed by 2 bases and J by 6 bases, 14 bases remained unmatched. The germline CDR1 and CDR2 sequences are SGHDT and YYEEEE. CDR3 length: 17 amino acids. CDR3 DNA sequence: TGTGCCAGCAGCTTTACTGACAGGGTCAGGCGTTCTCAGCCCCAGCATTTT. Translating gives CASSFTDRVRRSQPQHF.

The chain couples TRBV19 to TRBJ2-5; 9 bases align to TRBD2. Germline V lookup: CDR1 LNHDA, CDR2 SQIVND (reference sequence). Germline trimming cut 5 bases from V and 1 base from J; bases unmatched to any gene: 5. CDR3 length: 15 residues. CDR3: CASSFGLAPQETQYF. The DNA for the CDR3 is TGTGCCAGTAGTTTCGGACTAGCGCCCCAAGAGACCCAGTACTTC.

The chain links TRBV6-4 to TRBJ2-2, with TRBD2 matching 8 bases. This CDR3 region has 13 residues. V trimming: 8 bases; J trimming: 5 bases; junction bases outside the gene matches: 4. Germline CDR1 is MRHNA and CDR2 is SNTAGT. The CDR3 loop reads CASRGGTTGELFF. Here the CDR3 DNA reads TGTGCCAGCCGGGGGGGAACTACCGGGGAGCTGTTTTTT.

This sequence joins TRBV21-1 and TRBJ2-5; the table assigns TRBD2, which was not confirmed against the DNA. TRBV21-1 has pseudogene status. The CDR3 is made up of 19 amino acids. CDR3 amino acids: CASSQHPRTSGVEGETQYF. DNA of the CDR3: TGTGCCAGCAGCCAACACCCTCGGACTAGCGGGGTTGAAGGAGAGACCCAGTACTTC.

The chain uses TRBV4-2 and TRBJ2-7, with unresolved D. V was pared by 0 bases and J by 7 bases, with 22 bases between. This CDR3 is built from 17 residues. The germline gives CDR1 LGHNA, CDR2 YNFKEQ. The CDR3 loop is CASSQDDPLKGSGEQYF. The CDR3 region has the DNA TGTGCCAGCAGCCAAGATGACCCCCTAAAGGGATCTGGGGAGCAGTACTTC.

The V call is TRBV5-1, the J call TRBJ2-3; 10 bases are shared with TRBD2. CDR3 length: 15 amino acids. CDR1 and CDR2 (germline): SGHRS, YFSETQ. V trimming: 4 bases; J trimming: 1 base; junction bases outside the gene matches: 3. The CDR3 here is CASSGGLAGTDTQYF. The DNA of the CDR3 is TGCGCCAGCAGCGGAGGACTAGCGGGCACAGATACGCAGTATTTT. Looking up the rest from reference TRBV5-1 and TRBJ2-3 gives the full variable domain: KAGVTQTPRYLIKTRGQQVTLSCSPISGHRSVSWYQQTPGQGLQFLFEYFSETQRNKGNFPGRFSGRQFSNSRSEMNVSTLELGDSALYLCASSGGLAGTDTQYFGPGTRLTVL.